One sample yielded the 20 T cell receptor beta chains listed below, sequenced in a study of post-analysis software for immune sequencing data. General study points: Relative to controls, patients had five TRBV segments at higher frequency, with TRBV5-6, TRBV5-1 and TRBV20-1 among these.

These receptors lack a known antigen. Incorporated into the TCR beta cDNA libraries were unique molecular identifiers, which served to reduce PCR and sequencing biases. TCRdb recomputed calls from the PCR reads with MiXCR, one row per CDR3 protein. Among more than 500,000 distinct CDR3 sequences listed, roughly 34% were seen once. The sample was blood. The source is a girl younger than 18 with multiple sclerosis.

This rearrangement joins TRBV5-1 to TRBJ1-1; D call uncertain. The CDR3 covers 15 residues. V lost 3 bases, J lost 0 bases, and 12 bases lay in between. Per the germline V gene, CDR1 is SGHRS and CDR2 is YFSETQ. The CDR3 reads CASSSGRQVNTEAFF. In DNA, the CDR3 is TGCGCCAGCAGCTCCGGTCGTCAGGTGAACACTGAAGCTTTCTTT.

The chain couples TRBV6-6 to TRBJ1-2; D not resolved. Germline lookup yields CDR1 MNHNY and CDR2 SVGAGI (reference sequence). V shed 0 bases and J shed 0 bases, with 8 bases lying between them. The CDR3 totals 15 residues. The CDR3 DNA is TGTGCCAGCAGTTACTCGGAGGGTTCTAACTATGGCTACACCTTC. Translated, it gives CASSYSEGSNYGYTF.

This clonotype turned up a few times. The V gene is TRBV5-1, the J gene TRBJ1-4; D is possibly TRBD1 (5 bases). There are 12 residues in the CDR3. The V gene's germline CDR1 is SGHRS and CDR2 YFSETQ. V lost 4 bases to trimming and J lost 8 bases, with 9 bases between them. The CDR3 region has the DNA TGCGCCAGCAGCGGGGCAGGGGAAAAACTGTTTTTT. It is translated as CASSGAGEKLFF.

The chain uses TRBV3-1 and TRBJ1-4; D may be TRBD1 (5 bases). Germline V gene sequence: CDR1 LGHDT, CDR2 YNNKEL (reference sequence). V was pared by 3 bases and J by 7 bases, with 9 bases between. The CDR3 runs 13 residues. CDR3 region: CASSQIRGEKLFF. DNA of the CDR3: TGTGCCAGCAGCCAGATAAGGGGTGAAAAACTGTTTTTT.

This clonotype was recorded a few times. The DNA of the CDR3 is TGTGCCAGCGAGATGCCGGGACAGGGTTCTTACGAGCAGTACTTC. Protein product: CASEMPGQGSYEQYF. This chain uses TRBV7-8 with TRBJ2-7; 9 bases map to TRBD1. This CDR3 region has 15 residues. J was trimmed by 4 bases and V by 8 bases; bases with no gene match: 12. Per the germline V gene, CDR1 is SGHVS and CDR2 is FQNEAQ.

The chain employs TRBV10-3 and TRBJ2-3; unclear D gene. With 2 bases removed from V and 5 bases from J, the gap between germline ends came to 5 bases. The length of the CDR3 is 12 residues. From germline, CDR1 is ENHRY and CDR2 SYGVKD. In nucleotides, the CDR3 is TGTGCCATCAGTGAGATGGGAGATACGCAGTATTTT. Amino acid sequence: CAISEMGDTQYF.

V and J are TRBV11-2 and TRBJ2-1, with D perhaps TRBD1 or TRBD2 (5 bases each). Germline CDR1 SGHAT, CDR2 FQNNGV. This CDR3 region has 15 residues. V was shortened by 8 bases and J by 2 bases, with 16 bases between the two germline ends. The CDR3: CASRVGGGAYNEQFF. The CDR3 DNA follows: TGTGCCAGCCGAGTAGGTGGGGGAGCCTACAATGAGCAGTTCTTC.

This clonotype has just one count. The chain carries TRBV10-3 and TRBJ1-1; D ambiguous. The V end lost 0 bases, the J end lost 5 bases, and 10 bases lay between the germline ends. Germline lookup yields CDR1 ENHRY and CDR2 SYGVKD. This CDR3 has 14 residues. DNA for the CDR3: TGTGCCATCAGTGAGTCGTTAGCCGGGACTGAAGCTTTCTTT. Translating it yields CAISESLAGTEAFF.

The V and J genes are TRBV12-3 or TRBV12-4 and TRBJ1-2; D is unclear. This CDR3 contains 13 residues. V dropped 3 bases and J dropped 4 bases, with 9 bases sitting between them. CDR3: CASSLSILYGYTF. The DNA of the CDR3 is TGTGCCAGCAGTTTGAGTATCCTCTATGGCTACACCTTC.

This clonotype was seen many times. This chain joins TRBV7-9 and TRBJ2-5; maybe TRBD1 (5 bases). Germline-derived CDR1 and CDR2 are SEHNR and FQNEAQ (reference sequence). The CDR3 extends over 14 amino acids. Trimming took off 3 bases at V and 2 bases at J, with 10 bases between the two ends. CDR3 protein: CASSLDTNQETQYF. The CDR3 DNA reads TGTGCCAGCAGCTTGGACACCAATCAAGAGACCCAGTACTTC.

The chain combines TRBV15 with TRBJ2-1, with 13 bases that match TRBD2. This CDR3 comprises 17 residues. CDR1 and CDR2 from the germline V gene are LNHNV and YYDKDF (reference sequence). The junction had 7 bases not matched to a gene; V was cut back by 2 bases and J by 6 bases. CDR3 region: CATSRPRTSGGPNEQFF. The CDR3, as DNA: TGTGCCACCAGCAGACCCCGGACTAGCGGGGGCCCCAATGAGCAGTTCTTC.

CDR3 nucleotide sequence: TGTGCCAGCAGCTTAGTCGCACAGGGCGGCTCCTACGAGCAGTACTTC. This gives the protein CASSLVAQGGSYEQYF. This rearrangement joins TRBV7-8 to TRBJ2-7, with D possibly being TRBD1 (6 bases). The CDR3 has 16 residues. V was trimmed by 1 base and J by 0 bases, leaving 13 bases between them. From germline, CDR1 is SGHVS and CDR2 FQNEAQ.

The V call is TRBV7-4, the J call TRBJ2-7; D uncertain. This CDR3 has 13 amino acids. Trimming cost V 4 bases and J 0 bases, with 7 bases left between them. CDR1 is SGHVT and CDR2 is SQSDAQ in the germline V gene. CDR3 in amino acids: CASSWALSYEQYF. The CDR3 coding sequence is TGTGCCAGCAGCTGGGCGCTCTCCTACGAGCAGTACTTC.

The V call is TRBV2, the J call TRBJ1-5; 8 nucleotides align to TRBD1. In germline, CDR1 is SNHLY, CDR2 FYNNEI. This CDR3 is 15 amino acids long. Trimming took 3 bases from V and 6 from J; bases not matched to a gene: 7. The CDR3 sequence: CASSEARGHGQPQHF. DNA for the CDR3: TGTGCCAGCAGTGAGGCCAGGGGGCACGGTCAGCCCCAGCATTTT. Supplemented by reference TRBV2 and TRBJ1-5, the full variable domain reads EPEVTQTPSHQVTQMGQEVILRCVPISNHLYFYWYRQILGQKVEFLVSFYNNEISEKSEIFDDQFSVERPDGSNFTLKIRSTKLEDSAMYFCASSEARGHGQPQHFGDGTRLSIL.

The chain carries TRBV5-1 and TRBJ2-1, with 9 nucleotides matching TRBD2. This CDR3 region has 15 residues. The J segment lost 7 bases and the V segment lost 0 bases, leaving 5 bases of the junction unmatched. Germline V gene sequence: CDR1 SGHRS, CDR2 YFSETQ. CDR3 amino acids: CASSLDSGGANEQFF. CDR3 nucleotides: TGCGCCAGCAGCTTGGATAGCGGGGGTGCGAATGAGCAGTTCTTC. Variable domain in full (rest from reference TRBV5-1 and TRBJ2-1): KAGVTQTPRYLIKTRGQQVTLSCSPISGHRSVSWYQQTPGQGLQFLFEYFSETQRNKGNFPGRFSGRQFSNSRSEMNVSTLELGDSALYLCASSLDSGGANEQFFGPGTRLTVL.

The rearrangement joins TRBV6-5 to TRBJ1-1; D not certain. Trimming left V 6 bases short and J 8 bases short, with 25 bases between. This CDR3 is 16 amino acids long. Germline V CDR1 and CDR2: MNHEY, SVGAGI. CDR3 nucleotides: TGTGCCAGCAGCTCCCAAAGCACCCGCATGCCGGTGGAAGCTTTCTTT. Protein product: CASSSQSTRMPVEAFF.

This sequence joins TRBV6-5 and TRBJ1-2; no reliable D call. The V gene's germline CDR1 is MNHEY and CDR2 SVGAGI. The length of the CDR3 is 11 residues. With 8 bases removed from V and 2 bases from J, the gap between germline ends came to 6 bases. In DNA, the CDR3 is TGTGCCAGCCGGCGGAACTATGGCTACACCTTC. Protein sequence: CASRRNYGYTF.

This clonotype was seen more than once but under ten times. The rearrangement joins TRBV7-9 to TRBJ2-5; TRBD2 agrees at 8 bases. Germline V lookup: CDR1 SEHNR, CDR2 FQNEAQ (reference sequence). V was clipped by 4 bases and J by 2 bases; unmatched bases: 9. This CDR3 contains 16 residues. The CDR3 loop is CASSSALAGLQETQYF. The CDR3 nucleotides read TGTGCCAGCAGCTCCGCGTTAGCGGGACTACAAGAGACCCAGTACTTC. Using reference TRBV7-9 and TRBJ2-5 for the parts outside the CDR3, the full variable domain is DTGVSQNPRHKITKRGQNVTFRCDPISEHNRLYWYRQTLGQGPEFLTYFQNEAQLEKSRLLSDRFSAERPKGSFSTLEIQRTEQGDSAMYLCASSSALAGLQETQYFGPGTRLLVL.

Written as DNA, the CDR3 is TGTGCCACCAGCAGAGACCTGCGAGAGACCCAGTTCTTC. This codes for CATSRDLRETQFF. The chain employs TRBV15 and TRBJ2-5, with D uncertain. The DNA matches TRBJ2-1 better at its end, which makes the J call doubtful. Germline V lookup: CDR1 LNHNV, CDR2 YYDKDF (reference sequence). The CDR3 contains 13 residues.

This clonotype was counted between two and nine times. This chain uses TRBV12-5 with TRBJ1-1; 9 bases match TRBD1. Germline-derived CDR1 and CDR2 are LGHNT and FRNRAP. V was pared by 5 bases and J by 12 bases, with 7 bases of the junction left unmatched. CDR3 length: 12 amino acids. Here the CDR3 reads CASGGSGTGSFF. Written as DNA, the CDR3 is TGTGCTAGTGGTGGGTCCGGGACAGGGTCTTTCTTT.